This T cell receptor beta chain is from a study of blood T cell repertoires in COVID-19. The overall study: COVID-19 samples, acute and convalescent, were from the United States, Italy and Spain. PBMCs, B-cell-depleted T cells, or T cells were the source of the cDNA or gDNA that made up the material.

V gave up 2 bases and J gave up 5 bases, with 12 bases separating them. Per germline, CDR1 LGHDT and CDR2 YNNKEL (reference sequence). This CDR3 region has 14 residues. Original handling: Amplification from reference gene primers served as the basis for estimated nucleated cell counts. This table comes from immunoSEQ multiplex PCR, and its TCRdb copy is limited to in-frame clones, with some not included. That table supplies the V and J calls and clone size; D and trimming were determined from the DNA. The sample shows over 200,000 clones, roughly 82% of them seen only once. The chain carries TRBV3-1 (or the pseudogene TRBV3-2) and TRBJ1-2, with D hard to call. This clonotype originated in a woman aged 40-49 years with acute or convalescent COVID-19. What was sequenced was peripheral blood. The CDR3 spells CASSQTAIDYGYTF. The CDR3 nucleotides are TGTGCCAGCAGCCAAACTGCCATAGATTATGGCTACACCTTC.